This is a list of T cell receptor beta chains from one sample in a study of type 1 and type 2 diabetes patients. TCRdb redid the calling of the multiplex PCR reads with MiXCR, one entry per CDR3 protein. The data show 250,000 or so distinct CDR3 sequences, with roughly 50% seen just once and roughly 13% held by the top ten. The specimen was peripheral blood mononuclear cells (PBMCs). All receptors derive from a man in his late teens or twenties with type 2 diabetes. Both conserved end residues are part of each CDR3. Each record gives: V gene, CDR3 length, J gene, clone size, D gene, CDR3 DNA, CDR3 protein. The D gene is left open where the match is weak. Clone size is shown for a subset of rows, as once, few, many or a class of expanded clone.

TRBV19	17	TRBJ2-2	few	-	TGTGCCAGTAGTCTCGATTCGGACAGCTCCTACACCGGGGAGCTGTTTTTT	CASSLDSDSSYTGELFF
TRBV7-3	12	TRBJ1-1	many	-	TGTGCCAGCAGCTCAACAAACACTGAAGCTTTCTTT	CASSSTNTEAFF
TRBV7-6	20	TRBJ2-1	-	-	TGTGCCAGCAGCTTAAGAGGTGCAGCAATCGTCACTAGCTCCTACAATGAGCAGTTCTTC	CASSLRGAAIVTSSYNEQFF
TRBV27	13	TRBJ2-7	-	-	TGTGCCAGCAGGCCGGGACATGCCTACGAGCAGTACTTC	CASRPGHAYEQYF
TRBV2	11	TRBJ1-5	-	-	TGTGCCAGCGCCACGACAGGCCCCCAGCATTTT	CASATTGPQHF
TRBV29-1	12	TRBJ1-2	few	-	TGCAGCGTTGAAACCCAGACCTATGGCTACACCTTC	CSVETQTYGYTF
TRBV7-2	13	TRBJ2-1	-	-	TGTGCCAGCAGCTTGGGTCCCGGGACGGAGCAGTTCTTC	CASSLGPGTEQFF
TRBV20-1	11	TRBJ2-5	few	-	TGCAGTGCTAGGGGGGGAGGGACCCAGTACTTC	CSARGGGTQYF
TRBV27	14	TRBJ1-5	-	-	TGTGCCAGCGCGCGAGGGGTTAGCAATCAGCCCCAGCATTTT	CASARGVSNQPQHF
TRBV2	15	TRBJ1-5	few	-	TGTGCCAGTGGAGTGGGGGGCGCATCATATCAGCCCCAGCATTTT	CASGVGGASYQPQHF
TRBV2	15	TRBJ2-3	few	TRBD2	TGTGCCTCTGGACTAGCGGGGGTTCGCACAGATACGCAGTATTTT	CASGLAGVRTDTQYF
TRBV5-6	16	TRBJ2-7	-	-	TGTGCCAGCAGCTTGGAGGGCAGGGGTAGCTCCTACGAGCAGTACTTC	CASSLEGRGSSYEQYF
TRBV9	14	TRBJ1-2	-	TRBD1	TGTGCCAGCAGCGGGCACAGACAGGGACGTGGCTACACCTTC	CASSGHRQGRGYTF
TRBV20-1	12	TRBJ2-1	-	TRBD1	TGCAGTGCTCCGACAGGGGGCAATGAGCAGTTCTTC	CSAPTGGNEQFF
TRBV10-3	13	TRBJ1-1	once	-	TGTGCCAGCAGTGCTGAGCGGGGAACTGAAGCTTTCTTT	CASSAERGTEAFF
TRBV10-1	15	TRBJ1-5	-	-	TGCGCCACTAATCGAGGCAGGGAAAGCAATCAGCCCCAGCATTTT	CATNRGRESNQPQHF
TRBV19	14	TRBJ2-7	once	-	TGTGCCAGTAGTATAGTTGGGCAAAGCTACGAGCAGTACTTC	CASSIVGQSYEQYF
TRBV7-2	15	TRBJ2-1	-	-	TGTGCCAGCAGCCCAGACCCGGACAACGGGTGGGAGCAGTTCTTC	CASSPDPDNGWEQFF
TRBV10-2	13	TRBJ2-1	-	-	TGCGCCAGCAGTTGGGAATCCTACAATGAGCAGTTCTTC	CASSWESYNEQFF
TRBV28	12	TRBJ2-5	few	-	TGTGCCAGCACAACTAGATGGGAGACCCAGTACTTC	CASTTRWETQYF
TRBV6-6	16	TRBJ2-5	few	TRBD2	TGTGCCAGCAGCCCTACCGCCGGGACTAGCGGTGGGACCCAGTACTTC	CASSPTAGTSGGTQYF
TRBV19	16	TRBJ2-7	-	TRBD1	TGTGCCAGTTACATGTTGGGACAGGGGGGTTTCTACGAGCAGTACTTC	CASYMLGQGGFYEQYF
TRBV7-9	15	TRBJ1-5	-	-	TGTGCCAGCAGCAACAGTCAGTACGGCGAACAGCCCCAGCATTTT	CASSNSQYGEQPQHF
TRBV30	14	TRBJ1-2	-	-	TGTGCCTGGAGTGTACAAGGTCCCGCTTCCGGCTACACCTTC	CAWSVQGPASGYTF
TRBV28	13	TRBJ1-1	-	TRBD1	TGTGCCAACTCGCAGGGGGCAGGCACTGAAGCTTTCTTT	CANSQGAGTEAFF
TRBV6-5	15	TRBJ2-5	few	-	TGTGCCAGCAGTTACTTGGGGAGTCACCTGGAGACCCAGTACTTC	CASSYLGSHLETQYF
TRBV5-1	18	TRBJ2-5	-	TRBD2	TGCGCCAGCAGCAGTGGACTAGCGGGAGGGCCCCCTGAGGAGACCCAGTACTTC	CASSSGLAGGPPEETQYF
TRBV2	15	TRBJ2-2	once	TRBD1	TGTACCAGCCGCCGGCAGGGGGCGACGACCGGGGAGCTGTTTTTT	CTSRRQGATTGELFF
TRBV12-3/TRBV12-4	14	TRBJ2-7	few	TRBD1	TGTGCCAGCACCCCGGGACAGGGGCCCTACGAGCAGTACTTC	CASTPGQGPYEQYF
TRBV10-1	16	TRBJ2-5	few	-	TGCGCCAGCAACGGGTTAACGGCTAGTAGCCTTTGGACCCAGTACTTC	CASNGLTASSLWTQYF
TRBV28	12	TRBJ1-1	few	TRBD1	TGTGCCAGCACTGGACAGGGGTTGAGGGCTTTCTTT	CASTGQGLRAFF
TRBV7-2	16	TRBJ2-7	-	TRBD2	TGTGCCAGCAGCCCACTCGGCCGGGAGGGCCAGAACGAGCAGTACTTC	CASSPLGREGQNEQYF
TRBV11-2	16	TRBJ2-5	-	-	TGTGCCAGCAGCCCCTCGTGGGATAGCCAACGAGAGACCCAGTACTTC	CASSPSWDSQRETQYF
TRBV20-1	13	TRBJ2-1	-	-	TGCAGTGCTAGCGGGAGTAAGGCAAATGAGCAGTTCTTC	CSASGSKANEQFF
TRBV10-2	15	TRBJ1-6	many	-	TGCGCCAGCAGTGAGTCGAGTAGGGGTAATTCACCCCTCCACTTT	CASSESSRGNSPLHF
TRBV5-8	11	TRBJ1-4	few	-	TGTGCCAGCAGACGTACTGAAAAACTGTTTTTT	CASRRTEKLFF
TRBV19	13	TRBJ1-1	few	-	TGTGCCAGTAGCTACGAGTGGGTCGCTGAAGCTTTCTTT	CASSYEWVAEAFF
TRBV7-3	17	TRBJ2-5	-	-	TGTGCCAGCAGCCCAGGGTGGTCCAGCATACCCTGGGAGACCCAGTACTTC	CASSPGWSSIPWETQYF
TRBV29-1	13	TRBJ2-1	-	-	TGCAGCGTTGAGGTGACTCCCCTGGGTGAGCAGTTCTTC	CSVEVTPLGEQFF
TRBV29-1	11	TRBJ1-1	few	-	TGCAGCGTTCCCTGGGGCACTGAAGCTTTCTTT	CSVPWGTEAFF
TRBV4-1	17	TRBJ2-5	-	-	TGCGCCAGCAGCCAAGATCCGGCAGGGGGGATCCAAGAGACCCAGTACTTC	CASSQDPAGGIQETQYF
TRBV10-1	15	TRBJ1-1	-	TRBD1	TGCGCCAGCAGCCCGAAGGTACAGGGGCGGCCTGAAGCTTTCTTT	CASSPKVQGRPEAFF